The rows below give T cell receptor beta chains drawn from one sample of a study of glioma-infiltrating T cells after dendritic cell vaccination. Some clones are missing from TCRdb's copy, which holds only in-frame ones; the method was immunoSEQ multiplex PCR. The data hold about 65,000 clones, with approximately 86% observed a single time. The sample consisted of blood, taken after dendritic cell vaccination. The receptors were sampled from a human donor with glioblastoma. Each CDR3 is given with its conserved first and last residue.

J,V,CDR3
TRBJ1-3,TRBV29-1,CSALITSGGNTIYF
TRBJ1-2,TRBV7-6,CASSRLGGDGYTF
TRBJ1-5,TRBV2,CASTRTGGFDQPQHF
TRBJ2-7,TRBV5-4,CASSPGTGNYEQYF
TRBJ1-1,TRBV25-1,CASSERGSREWVAFF
TRBJ2-7,TRBV29-1,CSVETGFTVEQYF
TRBJ2-3,TRBV4-2,CASSQVAGDTQYF
TRBJ1-6,TRBV10-3,CAISPGQGASPLHF
TRBJ2-7,TRBV4-2,CASSQEMTRSYEQYF
TRBJ1-3,TRBV30,CAWSAAAWGNTIYF
TRBJ1-2,TRBV15,CATSRPRGEAYGYTF
TRBJ2-3,TRBV25-1,CASSRSGGYTDTQYF
TRBJ2-1,TRBV7-2,CASSLERNEQFF
TRBJ1-1,TRBV2,CASSESMNTEAFF
TRBJ1-6,TRBV27,CASRSQGPRGNSPLHF
TRBJ1-2,TRBV27,CASSGGDGYTF
TRBJ1-6,TRBV11-2,CASSQDRLNSPLHF
TRBJ2-7,TRBV5-1,CASSLGPSGSNSYEQYF
TRBJ2-1,TRBV5-4,CASSLRTSAFSVYNEQFF